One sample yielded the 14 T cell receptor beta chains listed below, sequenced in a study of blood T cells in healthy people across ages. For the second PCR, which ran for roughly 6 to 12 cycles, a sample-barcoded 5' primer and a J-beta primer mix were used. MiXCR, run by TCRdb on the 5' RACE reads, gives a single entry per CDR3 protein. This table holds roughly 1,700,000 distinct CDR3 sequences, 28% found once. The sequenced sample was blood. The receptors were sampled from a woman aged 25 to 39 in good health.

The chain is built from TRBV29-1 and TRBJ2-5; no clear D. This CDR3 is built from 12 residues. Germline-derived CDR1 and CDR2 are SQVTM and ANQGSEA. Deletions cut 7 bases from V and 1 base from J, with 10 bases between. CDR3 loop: CSAATGQETQYF. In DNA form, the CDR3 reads TGCAGCGCAGCTACCGGCCAAGAGACCCAGTACTTC.

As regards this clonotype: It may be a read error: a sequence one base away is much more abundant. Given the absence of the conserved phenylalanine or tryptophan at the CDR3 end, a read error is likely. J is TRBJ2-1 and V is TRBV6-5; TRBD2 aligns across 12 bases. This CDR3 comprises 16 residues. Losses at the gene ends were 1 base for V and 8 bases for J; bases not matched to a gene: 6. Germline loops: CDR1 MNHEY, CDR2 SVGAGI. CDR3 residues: CASSYLASGRVYEQFV. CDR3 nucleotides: TGTGCCAGCAGTTACTTGGCTAGCGGGAGGGTGTATGAGCAGTTCGTC.

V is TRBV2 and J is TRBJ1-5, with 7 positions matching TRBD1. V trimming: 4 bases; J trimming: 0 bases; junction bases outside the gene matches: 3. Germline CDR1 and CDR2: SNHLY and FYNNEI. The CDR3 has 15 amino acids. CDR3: CASSATGNSNQPQHF. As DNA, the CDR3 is TGTGCCAGCAGTGCGACAGGGAATAGCAATCAGCCCCAGCATTTT.

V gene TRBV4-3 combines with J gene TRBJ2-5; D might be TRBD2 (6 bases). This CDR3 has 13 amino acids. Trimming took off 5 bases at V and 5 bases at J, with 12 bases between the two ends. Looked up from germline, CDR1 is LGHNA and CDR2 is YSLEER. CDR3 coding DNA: TGCGCCAGCAGCGGAGGGTGGTGGGAGACCCAGTACTTC. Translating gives CASSGGWWETQYF.

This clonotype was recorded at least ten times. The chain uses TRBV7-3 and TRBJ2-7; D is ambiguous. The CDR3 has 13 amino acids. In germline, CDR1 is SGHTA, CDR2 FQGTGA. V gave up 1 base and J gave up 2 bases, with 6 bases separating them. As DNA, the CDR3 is TGTGCCAGCAGCTTAAGGTTGCCCTACGAGCAGTACTTC. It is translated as CASSLRLPYEQYF.

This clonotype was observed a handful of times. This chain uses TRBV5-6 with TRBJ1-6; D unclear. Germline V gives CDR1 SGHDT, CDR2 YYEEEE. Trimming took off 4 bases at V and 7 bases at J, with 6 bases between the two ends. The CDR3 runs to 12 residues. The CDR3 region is CASSALNSPLHF. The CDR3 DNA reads TGTGCCAGCAGCGCCCTAAATTCACCCCTCCACTTT.

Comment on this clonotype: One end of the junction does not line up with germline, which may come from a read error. The DNA of the CDR3 is TGCATCGTTGCTCGGCGACAGGGGTTTAATGGCTACACCTTC. It translates to CIVARRQGFNGYTF. J is TRBJ1-2 and V is TRBV29-1; 8 nucleotides agree with TRBD1. The CDR3 consists of 14 residues. Germline CDR1 and CDR2: SQVTM and ANQGSEA.

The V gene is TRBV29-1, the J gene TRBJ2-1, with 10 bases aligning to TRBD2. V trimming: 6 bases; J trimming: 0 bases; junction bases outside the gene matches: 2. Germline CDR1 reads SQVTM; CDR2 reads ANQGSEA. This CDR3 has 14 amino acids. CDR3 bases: TGCAGCGTCCTAGCGGGAGTCTCCTACAATGAGCAGTTCTTC. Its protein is CSVLAGVSYNEQFF.

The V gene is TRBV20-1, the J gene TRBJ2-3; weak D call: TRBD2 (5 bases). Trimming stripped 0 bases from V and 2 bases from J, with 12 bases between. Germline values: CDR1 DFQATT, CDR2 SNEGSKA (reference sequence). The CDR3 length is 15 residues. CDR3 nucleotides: TGCAGTGCTAGAGACGCCGGGGATGTCACAGATACGCAGTATTTT. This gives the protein CSARDAGDVTDTQYF.

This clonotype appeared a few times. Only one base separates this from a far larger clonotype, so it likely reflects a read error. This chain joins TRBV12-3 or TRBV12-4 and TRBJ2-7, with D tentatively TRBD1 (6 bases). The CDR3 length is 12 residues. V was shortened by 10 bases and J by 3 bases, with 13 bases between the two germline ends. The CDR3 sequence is CAISPDSYEQYF. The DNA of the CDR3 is TGTGCCATCAGCCCGGACAGCTACGAGCAGTACTTC.

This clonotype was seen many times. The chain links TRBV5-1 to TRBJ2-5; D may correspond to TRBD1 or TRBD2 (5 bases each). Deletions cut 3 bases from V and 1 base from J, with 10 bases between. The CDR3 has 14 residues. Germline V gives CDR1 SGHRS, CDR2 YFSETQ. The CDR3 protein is CASSSGRTQETQYF. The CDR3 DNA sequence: TGCGCCAGCAGCTCGGGACGGACCCAAGAGACCCAGTACTTC.

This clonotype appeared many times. Here the CDR3 DNA reads TGTGCCAGCAGTTACGCTAGCACCGTACCCCAGTACTTC. Amino acid sequence: CASSYASTVPQYF. The chain combines TRBV6-5 with TRBJ2-5, with D perhaps matching TRBD2 (5 bases). Germline CDR1 is MNHEY and CDR2 is SVGAGI. This CDR3 is built from 13 residues. Trimming removed 2 bases from V and 9 bases from J, with 13 bases in between.

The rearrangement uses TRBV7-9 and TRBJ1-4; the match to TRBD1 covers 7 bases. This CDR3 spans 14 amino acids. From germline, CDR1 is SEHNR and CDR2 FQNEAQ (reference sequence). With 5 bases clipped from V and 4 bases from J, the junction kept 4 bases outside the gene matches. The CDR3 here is CASSPDRLNEKLFF. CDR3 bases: TGTGCCAGCAGCCCGGACAGGCTTAATGAAAAACTGTTTTTT.

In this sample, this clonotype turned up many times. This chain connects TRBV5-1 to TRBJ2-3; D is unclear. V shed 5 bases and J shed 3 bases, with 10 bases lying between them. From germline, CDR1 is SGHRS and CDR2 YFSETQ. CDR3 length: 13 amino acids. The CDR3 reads CASRPHTTDTQYF. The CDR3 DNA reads TGCGCCAGCAGGCCTCACACGACAGATACGCAGTATTTT.